These 30 T cell receptor gamma chains share one sample of origin, sequenced in a study of gamma-delta T cells after stem cell transplantation (dated by TCRdb to between 2015 and 2016). The library was built by means of RT-PCR. Instrument used: Illumina MiSeq. Identical DNA sequences were merged into single rows after TCRdb reprocessed the public reads with CATT. The sample table lists 2,500 to 3,500 gamma-chain clones, around 18% of them with a count of one. More than 3% of the sample is taken by the ten largest. Source material: gamma-delta T cells. Receptors were obtained from a human donor. It is not recorded whose cells these are; they may come from a transplant donor.

A few counts support this clone. J is TRGJP and V is TRGV9. This CDR3 contains 14 residues. Germline loops: CDR1 GITISATS, CDR2 ISYDGTV (reference sequence). V lost 0 bases and J lost 11; bases outside the gene matches: 1. This chain's CDR3 is CALWEVLGKKIKVF. CDR3 bases: TGTGCCTTGTGGGAGGTGCTGGGCAAAAAAATCAAGGTATTT.

Details on this clone: A much larger clone lies a single base off, so this may be a read error. This chain joins TRGV9 and TRGJ1 or TRGJ2. The germline gives CDR1 GITISATS, CDR2 ISYDGTV (reference sequence). CDR3 length: 11 amino acids. The CDR3 here is CALWRGYKKLF. The DNA of the CDR3 is TGTGCATTGTGGCGGGGCTATAAGAAACTCTTT.

The J gene is TRGJP, the V gene TRGV9. The CDR3 runs to 15 residues. Germline lookup yields CDR1 GITISATS and CDR2 ISYDGTV (reference sequence). V trimming: 1 base; J trimming: 9 bases; junction bases outside the gene matches: 3. CDR3 sequence reads: CALWEVLLGKKIKVF. The CDR3, as DNA: TGTGCCTTGTGGGAGGTACTGTTGGGCAAAAAAATCAAGGTATTT.

The genes are TRGV9 and TRGJ1 or TRGJ2. The CDR3 runs to 11 residues. Germline values: CDR1 GITISATS, CDR2 ISYDGTV (reference sequence). DNA for the CDR3: TGTGCAGGGTGTTATGTGAATAAGAAACTCTTT. Protein product: CAGCYVNKKLF.

The chain has TRGV3 and TRGJP2. The V gene end was trimmed by 0 bases and the J gene end by 2 bases; junction bases not matched to a gene: 6. Germline V gene sequence: CDR1 VTNTFY, CDR2 YDVSTARD (reference sequence). The CDR3 runs to 16 residues. For the CDR3, the DNA is TGTGCCACCTGGGACAGGCCCACAAGTAGTGATTGGATCAAGACGTTT. As protein: CATWDRPTSSDWIKTF.

On this clone itself: An end of the junction differs from the germline gene, which may be a read error. This chain joins TRGV2 and TRGJ1 or TRGJ2. The CDR3 has 11 amino acids. Germline CDR1 reads EGSNGY; CDR2 reads YDSYNSKV. CDR3 sequence (DNA): TGTGCCAACTGGGATTATCATAAGAAACTCTTT. It encodes CANWDYHKKLF.

This rearrangement joins TRGV3 to TRGJ1 or TRGJ2. CDR3 length equals 13 residues. The V gene end was trimmed by 5 bases and the J gene end by 5 bases; junction bases not matched to a gene: 9. Germline CDR1 is VTNTFY and CDR2 is YDVSTARD (reference sequence). The CDR3 bases are TGTGCCACCTGGGGGGGCAAAAATTATAAGAAACTCTTT. This sequence encodes CATWGGKNYKKLF.

This clone is labeled as large. V and J are TRGV2 and TRGJ1 or TRGJ2. V lost 1 base to trimming and J lost 3 bases; unmatched junction nucleotides: 3. CDR3 length equals 13 residues. Germline V gene lookup returns CDR1 EGSNGY and CDR2 YDSYNSKV. In nucleotides, the CDR3 is TGTGCCACCTGGGACGGATTTTATTATAAGAAACTCTTT. It yields the protein CATWDGFYYKKLF.

As concerns this clone: Other DNA sequences in the sample encode the same CDR3. The chain links TRGV2 to TRGJ1 or TRGJ2. Germline V gene lookup returns CDR1 EGSNGY and CDR2 YDSYNSKV. This CDR3 is 13 amino acids long. Losses at the gene ends were 0 bases for V and 4 bases for J; bases not matched to a gene: 3. The CDR3 here is CATWDGLYYKKLF. For the CDR3, the DNA is TGTGCCACCTGGGACGGGCTGTATTATAAGAAACTCTTT.

Judged by abundance, this clone is medium-sized (0.01 to 0.1%). The CDR3 DNA is TGTGCCACCTGGGATGCTCATAAGAAACTCTTT. Translation gives CATWDAHKKLF. The chain links TRGV4 to TRGJ1 or TRGJ2. The germline CDR1 and CDR2 sequences are EGSTGY and YDSYTSSV. This CDR3 region has 11 residues. V gave up 2 bases and J gave up 8 bases; unmatched junction bases: 3.

The V call is TRGV2, the J call TRGJ1 or TRGJ2. V was pared by 0 bases and J by 5 bases, with 7 bases of the junction left unmatched. This CDR3 spans 14 amino acids. Germline CDR1 EGSNGY, CDR2 YDSYNSKV. The CDR3 here is CATWDGPPDYKKLF. The DNA of the CDR3 is TGTGCCACCTGGGACGGGCCCCCGGATTATAAGAAACTCTTT.

V and J are TRGV9 and TRGJ1 or TRGJ2. Germline V lookup: CDR1 GITISATS, CDR2 ISYDGTV (reference sequence). V shed 8 bases and J 14 bases; nucleotides not matched to a gene: 9. This CDR3 contains 9 residues. This CDR3 is CALFEGELF. DNA for the CDR3: TGTGCCTTGTTTGAGGGTGAACTCTTT.

This clone was seen a handful of times. A much more abundant neighbour one base away suggests this may be a read error. The rearrangement uses TRGV9 and TRGJ1 or TRGJ2. V was clipped by 3 bases and J by 2 bases; unmatched bases: 1. This CDR3 has 12 amino acids. Germline CDR1 GITISATS, CDR2 ISYDGTV (reference sequence). The DNA for the CDR3 is TGTGCCTTGTGGGAGCATTATTATAAGAAACTCTTT. This sequence encodes CALWEHYYKKLF.

In its sample, this clone was seen a few times. V usage is TRGV4 and J usage is TRGJ1 or TRGJ2. This CDR3 spans 13 amino acids. V was pared by 4 bases and J by 3 bases, with 6 bases of the junction left unmatched. The germline V gene encodes CDR1 EGSTGY and CDR2 YDSYTSSV. CDR3 region: CATWEGLYYKKLF. Here the CDR3 DNA reads TGTGCCACCTGGGAGGGGCTTTATTATAAGAAACTCTTT.

In the case of this clone: A much larger clone differs by one base, so this may be a read error. The chain recombines TRGV9 with TRGJ1 or TRGJ2. The CDR3 has 14 amino acids. Looked up from germline, CDR1 is GITISATS and CDR2 is ISYDGTV (reference sequence). The CDR3 spells CALWEVPSRSKKLF. CDR3 in DNA: TGCGCCTTGTGGGAGGTGCCCTCACGTTCTAAGAAACTCTTT.

The rearrangement joins TRGV9 to TRGJ1 or TRGJ2. CDR1 GITISATS and CDR2 ISYDGTV come from the germline V gene (reference sequence). The CDR3 loop spans 11 amino acids. Trimming removed 3 bases from V and 8 bases from J; junction bases left unmatched: 4. The CDR3 here is CALWEYDKKLF. CDR3 in DNA: TGTGCCTTGTGGGAGTACGATAAGAAACTCTTT.

Concerning this clone: Distinct nucleotide sequences in the sample also encode this CDR3. The rearrangement links TRGV3 to TRGJ1 or TRGJ2. With 0 bases clipped from V and 2 bases from J, the junction kept 4 bases outside the gene matches. This CDR3 has 14 residues. Germline CDR1 and CDR2: VTNTFY and YDVSTARD (reference sequence). The CDR3, as DNA: TGTGCCACCTGGGACAGGCCCTATTATTATAAGAAACTCTTT. It translates to CATWDRPYYYKKLF.

This clone has more than one count but fewer than ten. The gene calls are TRGV2 and TRGJP2. J gave up 6 bases and V 1 base, and 11 bases lay outside the gene matches. This CDR3 is 16 amino acids long. Germline CDR1 and CDR2: EGSNGY and YDSYNSKV. The CDR3 spells CATWDGPPFGDWIKTF. CDR3 nucleotide sequence: TGTGCCACCTGGGACGGCCCTCCATTCGGTGATTGGATCAAGACGTTT.

Points on this clone: A much larger clone sits a single nucleotide away, making a read error possible. This rearrangement joins TRGV2 to TRGJ1 or TRGJ2. The J segment lost 1 base and the V segment lost 1 base, leaving 1 base of the junction unmatched. The CDR3 covers 13 residues. Germline lookup yields CDR1 EGSNGY and CDR2 YDSYNSKV. The CDR3 sequence: CATWDGNYYKKLF. The CDR3 coding sequence is TGTGCCACCTGGGACGGCAATTATTATAAGAAACTCTTT.

In the case of this clone: Other nucleotide sequences from this sample produce the same CDR3. This chain uses TRGV3 with TRGJ1 or TRGJ2. V gave up 2 bases and J gave up 7 bases; unmatched junction bases: 2. Germline assignment: CDR1 VTNTFY and CDR2 YDVSTARD (reference sequence). The length of the CDR3 is 11 residues. The CDR3 protein is CATWDNYKKLF. In DNA form, the CDR3 reads TGTGCCACCTGGGACAACTATAAGAAACTCTTT.

This clone occurred a few times. The same CDR3 is also encoded by other DNA sequences in this sample. The J gene is TRGJ1 or TRGJ2, the V gene TRGV9. The CDR3 spans 12 residues. V was clipped by 0 bases and J by 7 bases; unmatched bases: 3. Germline loops: CDR1 GITISATS, CDR2 ISYDGTV (reference sequence). In DNA, the CDR3 is TGTGCCTTGTGGGAGGTGAGGTATAAGAAACTCTTT. This codes for CALWEVRYKKLF.

This clone was seen a handful of times. The sample carries other DNA sequences with the same CDR3. The rearrangement joins TRGV4 to TRGJ1 or TRGJ2. J gave up 4 bases and V 3 bases, and 6 bases lay outside the gene matches. Germline-derived CDR1 and CDR2 are EGSTGY and YDSYTSSV. The CDR3 has 13 residues. CDR3: CATWDPHYYKKLF. The CDR3 DNA reads as TGTGCCACCTGGGATCCTCACTATTATAAGAAACTCTTT.

The chain uses TRGV2 and TRGJ1 or TRGJ2. The CDR3 totals 12 residues. V gave up 1 base and J gave up 12 bases; unmatched junction bases: 9. Germline CDR1 is EGSNGY and CDR2 is YDSYNSKV. The CDR3 coding sequence is TGTGCCACCTGGGACGGACAGCTACTGAAACTCTTT. Translating it yields CATWDGQLLKLF.

This clone has a handful of counts. The chain employs TRGV4 and TRGJ1 or TRGJ2. Per germline, CDR1 EGSTGY and CDR2 YDSYTSSV. The CDR3 spans 13 residues. The V segment lost 0 bases and the J segment 5 bases; nucleotides outside the gene matches: 4. For the CDR3, the DNA is TGTGCCACCTGGGATGGGCCTAATTATAAGAAACTCTTT. Its protein is CATWDGPNYKKLF.

J is TRGJ1 or TRGJ2 and V is TRGV4. Germline V lookup: CDR1 EGSTGY, CDR2 YDSYTSSV. The junction had 9 bases not matched to a gene; V was cut back by 0 bases and J by 10 bases. This CDR3 region has 13 residues. CDR3 sequence reads: CATWDGPRGKKLF. The CDR3 coding sequence is TGTGCCACCTGGGATGGGCCGAGAGGGAAGAAACTCTTT.

J is TRGJ1 or TRGJ2 and V is TRGV2. The CDR3 runs to 13 residues. In germline, CDR1 is EGSNGY, CDR2 YDSYNSKV. J gave up 10 bases and V 2 bases, and 11 bases lay outside the gene matches. The CDR3 nucleotides read TGTGCCACCTGGGACGTCTCGACGAGGAAGAAACTCTTT. Translated: CATWDVSTRKKLF.

About this clone itself: Other DNA sequences in the sample encode the same CDR3. The chain is built from TRGV2 and TRGJ1 or TRGJ2. Germline CDR1 EGSNGY, CDR2 YDSYNSKV. Germline trimming cut 0 bases from V and 6 bases from J; bases unmatched to any gene: 5. This CDR3 has 13 residues. The CDR3 loop is CATWDGLGYKKLF. In nucleotides, the CDR3 is TGTGCCACCTGGGACGGGCTAGGTTATAAGAAACTCTTT.

The CDR3 loop is CATWDGPRGLF. The DNA for the CDR3 is TGTGCCACCTGGGACGGGCCGCGGGGACTCTTT. The V gene is TRGV2, the J gene TRGJ1 or TRGJ2. Germline V gene lookup returns CDR1 EGSNGY and CDR2 YDSYNSKV. CDR3 length equals 11 residues. Germline trimming cut 0 bases from V and 15 bases from J; bases unmatched to any gene: 8.

The rearrangement uses TRGV3 and TRGJ1 or TRGJ2. CDR1 VTNTFY and CDR2 YDVSTARD come from the germline V gene (reference sequence). CDR3 size: 16 residues. V dropped 0 bases and J dropped 3; count of bases not matched to a gene: 11. CDR3 DNA: TGTGCCACCTGGGACAGGCAACCTTTGTTTTATTATAAGAAACTCTTT. This translates into CATWDRQPLFYYKKLF.

In the case of this clone: A much larger clone lies a single base off, so this may be a read error. V and J are TRGV9 and TRGJP. CDR3 length: 15 amino acids. Germline V gene lookup returns CDR1 GITISATS and CDR2 ISYDGTV (reference sequence). The DNA of the CDR3 is TGTGCCTTGTGGGAGCAAGAGTTGGGCAAAAAAAACAAGGTATTT. Translated: CALWEQELGKKNKVF.